Presented here are 10 T cell receptor beta chains from one specimen sequenced in a study of tumor-infiltrating lymphocytes in primary liver carcinoma. Bulk tissue was left unsorted, and RNA and DNA were co-extracted from about 20-30 mg of it. Researchers generated TCR beta cDNA from roughly 500 ng of total RNA, relying on a constant-region primer. A slightly modified ARM-PCR protocol with three nested multiplex PCR rounds produced these TCR beta libraries. Both of the initial two PCR rounds ran for about 9 cycles and employed TRBV1-TRBV30 forward primers alongside a C-beta reverse primer. One entry per CDR3 protein results from TCRdb running MiXCR on the multiplex PCR reads. Seen here are around 25,000 distinct CDR3 sequences, nearly 80% observed once, and the top ten hold roughly half. The source material was liver tumor tissue from sampling region 3. Subset here: tumor region T3, left-lateral pole. All receptors come from a man aged 35 to 55 with primary liver carcinoma and hepatitis B virus infection.

This clonotype was counted ten times or more. It is unclear where the CDR3 begins or ends on the DNA, so no DNA is shown, and the CDR3 is as TCRdb lists it. The gene calls are TRBV30 and TRBJ2-1; the D call in the table, TRBD1, was not verified against the DNA. Germline loops: CDR1 GTSNPN, CDR2 SVGIG (reference sequence). Counting both end residues, the CDR3 totals 12 amino acids. CDR3 in amino acids: CAFGTGATPSGF.

The chain carries TRBV12-3 or TRBV12-4 and TRBJ2-7, with D perhaps assigned TRBD1 or TRBD2 (5 bases each). CDR3 length equals 15 residues. V was cut by 5 bases and J by 12 bases, with 26 bases left in between. The CDR3 spells CASSRGTGSTYEPYF. The CDR3 region has the DNA TGTGCCAGCAGTCGAGGGACGGGCTCGACGTACGAACCGTACTTC.

This clonotype showed up just once. Being one base from a much bigger clone, this may be a read error. The V and J genes are TRBV18 and TRBJ2-5; the match to TRBD1 covers 8 bases. This CDR3 has 15 amino acids. In germline, CDR1 is KGHSH, CDR2 LQKENI. V was pared by 4 bases and J by 4 bases, with 8 bases of the junction left unmatched. This chain's CDR3 is CASSRRQGILETQYF. The CDR3 coding sequence is TGTGCCAGCTCACGCCGACAGGGGATCTTAGAGACCCAGTACTTC.

This clonotype was detected a few times. This rearrangement joins TRBV7-9 to TRBJ2-1, with no clear D. Germline values: CDR1 SEHNR, CDR2 FQNEAQ (reference sequence). The CDR3 contains 17 residues. V was clipped by 2 bases and J by 7 bases, with 21 bases between them. DNA of the CDR3: TGTGCCAGCAGCTTACCATATCAGGAGCCTAGAATAAATGAGCAGTTCTTC. Protein sequence: CASSLPYQEPRINEQFF.

In the case of this clonotype: The germline gene is not matched at one end of the junction; a read error may be the cause. The chain uses TRBV4-1 and TRBJ2-1; 8 bases fit TRBD1. The germline V gene has CDR1 MGHRA and CDR2 YSYEKL. The CDR3 has 16 residues. The CDR3 sequence is CVSSQCRGRFYNEQFF. For the CDR3, the DNA is TGCGTCAGCAGCCAATGCAGGGGGCGTTTTTACAATGAGCAGTTCTTC.

In the case of this clonotype: This CDR3 fails to terminate in the conserved phenylalanine or tryptophan, so it likely reflects a read error. This sequence joins TRBV12-3 or TRBV12-4 and TRBJ2-7; D remains ambiguous. V gave up 2 bases and J gave up 0 bases, with 14 bases separating them. The CDR3 contains 16 residues. The CDR3 DNA is TGTGCCAGCAGTTTAATAGGGTCCGGTACCTCCTACGAGCAGTACTTA. It specifies CASSLIGSGTSYEQYL.

Written as DNA, the CDR3 is TGTGCCAGCAGCCCACCGGGACTAACGGGAGCCGAGCAGTTCTTC. Protein product: CASSPPGLTGAEQFF. J is TRBJ2-1 and V is TRBV7-9; 7 bases agree with TRBD2. J gave up 10 bases and V 5 bases, and 14 bases lay outside the gene matches. The CDR3 consists of 15 residues. Germline V gives CDR1 SEHNR, CDR2 FQNEAQ (reference sequence).

As regards this clonotype: One junction end does not reproduce the germline sequence, and a read error may be involved. The V call is TRBV6-2 or TRBV6-3, the J call TRBJ1-5; D unclear. The CDR3 spans 17 residues. CDR1 is MNHEY and CDR2 is SVGEGT in the germline V gene. The CDR3 coding sequence is TGTGTCAGCAGTTACTCGAGACAAGATTATAGCAATCAGTCCCAACATTTT. The encoded protein is CVSSYSRQDYSNQSQHF.

A few counts support this clonotype. This chain uses TRBV20-1 with TRBJ1-1; D is perhaps TRBD1 (5 bases). The V end lost 8 bases, the J end lost 0 bases, and 19 bases lay between the germline ends. The CDR3 totals 15 residues. Germline CDR1 reads DFQATT; CDR2 reads SNEGSKA (reference sequence). CDR3 nucleotide sequence: TGCAGTATACCCGTCCCTGACAGAATGAACACTGAAGCTTTCTTT. The encoded protein is CSIPVPDRMNTEAFF.

About this clonotype itself: This CDR3 is missing its conserved last phenylalanine or tryptophan, likely due to a read error. J is TRBJ2-4 and V is TRBV10-3; no definite D call. Germline V gene data show CDR1 as ENHRY and CDR2 as SYGVKD. Trimming removed 4 bases at V and 0 bases at J, with 19 bases between. The CDR3 runs to 18 residues. This chain's CDR3 is CAISGSMGSLQAKNIQYL. The CDR3 nucleotides read TGTGCCATCAGTGGGTCGATGGGGTCACTTCAAGCCAAAAACATTCAGTACCTC.